The subject of this entry is one T cell receptor (beta chain). Its antigen is unidentified. The TCRbeta library was prepared with unique molecular identifiers. TCRdb independently ran MiXCR on the PCR reads; one entry per CDR3 protein. The top ten clones hold 2% to 2.5% of a sample with about 590,000 distinct CDR3 sequences, 10% to 15% of them seen once. The source of the sample is a study of T-cell reconstitution after alpha-beta-depleted transplantation in children. Unmatched junction bases numbered 10, after V lost 6 bases and J lost 8 bases. The CDR3 sequence is 15 residues long. Germline lookup yields CDR1 SGHDN and CDR2 FVKESK. Study results and caveats: Newly produced T cells mostly provided counts and TCRbeta diversity after one year, as hyperexpanded clones declined.

The sequences come from PBMCs, mostly from graft donor cells, collected 360 days after TCRalphabeta/CD19-depleted stem cell transplant. This chain links TRBV14 with TRBJ2-1; 10 positions agree with TRBD2. The sequence derives from a male patient younger than 18 who had a stem cell transplant for acute myeloid leukemia, so the T cells may come from the graft donor. The CDR3 bases are TGTGCCAGCAGGCATCTAGCGGGAGAAGCGGATGAGCAGTTCTTC. Protein sequence: CASRHLAGEADEQFF.